This T cell receptor (beta chain) was found in a study of shared clonotypes between healthy human individuals. The table came from immunoSEQ multiplex PCR; TCRdb's copy has only in-frame clones and leaves some out. Of over 400,000 clones listed, approximately 95% are singletons. The CDR3 totals 17 residues. V lost 0 bases and J lost 5; bases outside the gene matches: 7. CDR1 and CDR2 (germline): LGHNA, YNFKEQ. Donors were Caucasian adults residing in Nashville, Tennessee, USA. The sequenced material came from naive CD4+ T cells sorted from blood. Described subset: CD45RA+ positively selected. This sequence joins TRBV4-2 and TRBJ2-1, with 10 bases fitting TRBD2. This clonotype originated in a woman aged 25-40 years in good health. The CDR3 loop reads CASSQDLLAGANNEQFF. In nucleotides, the CDR3 is TGTGCCAGCAGCCAAGACCTGCTAGCGGGAGCGAACAATGAGCAGTTCTTC.